The next 13 T cell receptor beta chains were all read from a single sample in a study of blood T cells in healthy people across ages (dated by TCRdb to the mid-2010s). The method was 5' RACE. These reads were obtained on an Illumina HiSeq 2500. The second PCR ran for about 6 to 11 cycles and used a J-beta primer mix along with a sample-barcoded 5' primer. The public reads were quality trimmed at Q25 with fastp and then assembled into clones with MiXCR by TCRdb, keeping productive beta chains. Each entry merges the rows of one CDR3 protein and shows their most common DNA and genes. For this sample there are 800,000 or so distinct CDR3 sequences; around two thirds appear just once. 25% to 30% of the sample is held by the ten biggest clonotypes. Material: blood. Every receptor here comes from a man aged 25 to 40 in good health.

A single count supports this clonotype. The chain combines TRBV20-1 with TRBJ2-4; TRBD1 matches 9 bases. Judging by the DNA end, TRBJ2-7 fits better; the J call may be wrong. Per germline, CDR1 DFQATT and CDR2 SNEGSKA (reference sequence). This CDR3 comprises 15 residues. The CDR3, as DNA: TGCAGTTCTATCCAACCGGGACAGGGATCCTACGAGCAGTACTTC. Translating it yields CSSIQPGQGSYEQYF.

This clonotype was observed once. V gene TRBV27 combines with J gene TRBJ1-2; 9 positions match TRBD1. The CDR3 loop spans 16 amino acids. The J segment lost 4 bases and the V segment lost 3 bases, leaving 9 bases of the junction unmatched. Germline V gene sequence: CDR1 MNHEY, CDR2 SMNVEV (reference sequence). CDR3 in DNA: TGTGCCAGCAGTTTTCATCCGGGACAGGGTGGCTATGGCTACACCTTC. Translated: CASSFHPGQGGYGYTF.

This clonotype was seen repeatedly, ten times or more. This rearrangement joins TRBV7-6 to TRBJ2-7, with TRBD2 as a possible D gene (5 bases). Germline V gene lookup returns CDR1 SGHVS and CDR2 FNYEAQ. V was cut by 5 bases and J by 6 bases, with 11 bases left in between. This CDR3 has 12 residues. The CDR3 nucleotides are TGTGCCAGCAGCCTTACTAGATCCGAGCAGTACTTC. Translated: CASSLTRSEQYF.

V and J are TRBV6-2 or TRBV6-3 and TRBJ2-1; 9 bases are a match to TRBD1. The CDR3 sequence is 13 residues long. V lost 7 bases and J lost 7; bases outside the gene matches: 5. Germline V gene lookup returns CDR1 MNHEY and CDR2 SVGEGT. CDR3 sequence (DNA): TGTGCCAGCACCGGGACAGGGTGGAATGAGCAGTTCTTC. It yields the protein CASTGTGWNEQFF.

CDR3 loop: CASKRQGVIYEQYF. In DNA form, the CDR3 reads TGTGCCAGCAAACGACAGGGGGTAATCTACGAGCAGTACTTC. J is TRBJ2-7 and V is TRBV28; 9 bases are a match to TRBD1. CDR3 size: 14 residues. CDR1 is MDHEN, CDR2 SYDVKM, per germline. The junction had 7 bases not matched to a gene; V was cut back by 7 bases and J by 3 bases.

The V and J genes are TRBV27 and TRBJ2-1; D possibly uses TRBD1 or TRBD2 (5 bases each). CDR1 and CDR2 from the germline V gene are MNHEY and SMNVEV (reference sequence). This CDR3 is built from 17 residues. Deletions cut 4 bases from V and 5 bases from J, with 21 bases between. The DNA for the CDR3 is TGTGCCAGCAGTTACGCCCGTGAGGGACGTTCGGACAATGAGCAGTTCTTC. Its translation: CASSYAREGRSDNEQFF.

The chain recombines TRBV25-1 with TRBJ2-7, with D tentatively TRBD1 or TRBD2 (5 bases each). Germline CDR1 is MGHDK and CDR2 is SYGVNS. V was trimmed by 5 bases and J by 4 bases, leaving 18 bases between them. CDR3 length: 15 amino acids. The CDR3 DNA is TGTGCCAGCAGTCGACCCGGGGCTTATGGATACGAGCAGTACTTC. Protein product: CASSRPGAYGYEQYF.

The chain combines TRBV25-1 with TRBJ1-6; D not certain. This CDR3 is built from 16 residues. Looked up from germline, CDR1 is MGHDK and CDR2 is SYGVNS. V was clipped by 0 bases and J by 3 bases, with 9 bases between them. The CDR3 sequence: CASSEYGSLYNSPLHF. The CDR3 DNA follows: TGTGCCAGCAGTGAATATGGGAGCCTCTATAATTCACCCCTCCACTTT.

This sequence joins TRBV27 and TRBJ2-3; D possibly corresponds to TRBD2 (5 bases). Trimming stripped 7 bases from V and 1 base from J, with 12 bases between. Germline-derived CDR1 and CDR2 are MNHEY and SMNVEV (reference sequence). The CDR3 sequence is 14 residues long. CDR3 bases: TGTGCCAGCACCCCGGGTAGCGGCACAGATACGCAGTATTTT. It translates to CASTPGSGTDTQYF.

The V call is TRBV6-5, the J call TRBJ2-1; D uncertain. V dropped 3 bases and J dropped 1 base, with 10 bases sitting between them. Germline values: CDR1 MNHEY, CDR2 SVGAGI. CDR3 length: 15 amino acids. DNA of the CDR3: TGTGCCAGCAGTTATACGGGTGGGTCCTACAATGAGCAGTTCTTC. Amino acids: CASSYTGGSYNEQFF.

CDR3 in amino acids: CSARDRGSGGAYTGELFF. In nucleotides, the CDR3 is TGCAGTGCTAGAGATCGGGGTAGCGGGGGGGCGTACACCGGGGAGCTGTTTTTT. The chain is built from TRBV20-1 and TRBJ2-2, with TRBD2 identical over 11 bases. The V and J ends lost 0 bases and 3 bases, in that order; junction bases with no gene match: 9. CDR3 length: 18 residues. The germline V gene has CDR1 DFQATT and CDR2 SNEGSKA (reference sequence).

This clonotype was seen a few times. The chain has TRBV7-8 and TRBJ1-2; D ambiguous. This CDR3 spans 14 amino acids. V lost 1 base to trimming and J lost 0 bases, with 6 bases between them. CDR1 and CDR2 (germline): SGHVS, FQNEAQ. The CDR3, as DNA: TGTGCCAGCAGCTTAGACTCTTCTAACTATGGCTACACCTTC. It translates to CASSLDSSNYGYTF.

In this sample, this clonotype turned up once. The chain is built from TRBV15 and TRBJ2-3; the D is unclear. Trimming took off 5 bases at V and 4 bases at J, with 10 bases between the two ends. Germline V CDR1 and CDR2: LNHNV, YYDKDF (reference sequence). The CDR3 has 13 residues. The CDR3 protein is CATSPYRADTQYF. Written as DNA, the CDR3 is TGTGCCACCAGCCCCTATCGTGCAGATACGCAGTATTTT.